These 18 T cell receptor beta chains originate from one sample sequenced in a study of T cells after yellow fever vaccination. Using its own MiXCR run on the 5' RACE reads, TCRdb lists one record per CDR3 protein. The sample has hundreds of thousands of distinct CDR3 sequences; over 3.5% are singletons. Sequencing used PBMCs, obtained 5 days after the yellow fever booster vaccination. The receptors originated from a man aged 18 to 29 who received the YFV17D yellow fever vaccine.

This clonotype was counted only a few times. For the CDR3, the DNA is TGTGCCAGCAGTTTGGGAGACAGGGGAAGTAATGGCTACACCTTC. Its protein is CASSLGDRGSNGYTF. V and J are TRBV12-3 or TRBV12-4 and TRBJ1-2, with 8 bases aligning to TRBD1. This CDR3 comprises 15 residues. V lost 3 bases, J lost 6 bases, and 9 bases stayed unmatched.

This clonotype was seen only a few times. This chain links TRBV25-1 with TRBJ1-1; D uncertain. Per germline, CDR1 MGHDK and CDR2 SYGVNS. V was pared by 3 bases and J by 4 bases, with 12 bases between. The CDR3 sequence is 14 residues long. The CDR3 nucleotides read TGTGCCAGCAGTGACGAGGGCTGGGGCACTGAAGCTTTCTTT. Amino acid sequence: CASSDEGWGTEAFF.

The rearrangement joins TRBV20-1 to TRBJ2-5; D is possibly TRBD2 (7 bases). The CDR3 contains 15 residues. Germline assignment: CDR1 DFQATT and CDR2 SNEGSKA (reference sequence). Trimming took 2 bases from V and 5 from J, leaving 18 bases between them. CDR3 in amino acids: CSARKRGGGWETQYF. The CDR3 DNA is TGCAGTGCTAGAAAAAGAGGGGGGGGATGGGAGACCCAGTACTTC.

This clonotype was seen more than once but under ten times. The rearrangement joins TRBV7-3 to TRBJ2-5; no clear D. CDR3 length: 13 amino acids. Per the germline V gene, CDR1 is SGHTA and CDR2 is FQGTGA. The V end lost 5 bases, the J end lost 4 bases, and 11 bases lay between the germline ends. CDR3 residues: CASSPSALETQYF. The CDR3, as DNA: TGTGCCAGCAGCCCATCGGCTTTAGAGACCCAGTACTTC.

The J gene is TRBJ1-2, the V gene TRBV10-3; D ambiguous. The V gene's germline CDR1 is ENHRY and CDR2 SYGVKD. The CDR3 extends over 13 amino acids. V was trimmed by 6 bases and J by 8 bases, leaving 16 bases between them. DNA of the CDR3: TGTGCCATCAGCGGGGAGAGGGAGAAAGGCTACACCTTC. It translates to CAISGEREKGYTF.

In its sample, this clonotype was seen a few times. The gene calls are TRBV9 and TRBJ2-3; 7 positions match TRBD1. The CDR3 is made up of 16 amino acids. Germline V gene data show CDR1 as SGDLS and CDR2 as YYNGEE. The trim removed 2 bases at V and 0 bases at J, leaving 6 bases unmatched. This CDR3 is CASSVQGVVSTDTQYF. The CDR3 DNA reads TGTGCCAGCAGCGTTCAGGGGGTAGTGAGCACAGATACGCAGTATTTT.

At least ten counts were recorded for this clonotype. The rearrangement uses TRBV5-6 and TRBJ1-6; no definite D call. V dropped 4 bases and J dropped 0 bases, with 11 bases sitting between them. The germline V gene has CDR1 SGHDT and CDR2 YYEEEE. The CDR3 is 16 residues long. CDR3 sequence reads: CASSHRRSSYNSPLHF. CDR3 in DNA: TGTGCCAGCAGCCACCGGCGGAGCTCCTATAATTCACCCCTCCACTTT.

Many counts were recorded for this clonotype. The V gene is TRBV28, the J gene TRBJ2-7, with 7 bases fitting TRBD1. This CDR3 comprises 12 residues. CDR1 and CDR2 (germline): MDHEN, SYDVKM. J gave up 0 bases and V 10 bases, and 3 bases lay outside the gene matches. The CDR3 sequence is CATRDSSYEQYV. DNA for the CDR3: TGTGCCACACGGGACAGCTCCTACGAGCAGTACGTC.

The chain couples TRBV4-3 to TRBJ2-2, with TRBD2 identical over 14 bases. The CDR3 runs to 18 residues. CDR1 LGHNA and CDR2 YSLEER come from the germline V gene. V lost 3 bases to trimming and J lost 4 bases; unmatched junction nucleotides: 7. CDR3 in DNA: TGCGCCAGCAGCCAGACTAGCGGGGGGGCCTTGGGCACCGGGGAGCTGTTTTTT. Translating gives CASSQTSGGALGTGELFF.

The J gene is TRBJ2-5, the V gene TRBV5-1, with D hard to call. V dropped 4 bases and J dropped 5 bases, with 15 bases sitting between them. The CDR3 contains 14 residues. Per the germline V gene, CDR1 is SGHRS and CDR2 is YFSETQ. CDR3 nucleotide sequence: TGCGCCAGCAGCCTACGGCCGGTAGTGGAGACCCAGTACTTC. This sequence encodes CASSLRPVVETQYF.

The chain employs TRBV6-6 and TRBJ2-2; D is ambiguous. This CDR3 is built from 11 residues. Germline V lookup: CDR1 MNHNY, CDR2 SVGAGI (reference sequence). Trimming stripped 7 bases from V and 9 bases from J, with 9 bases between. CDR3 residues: CASTWERELFF. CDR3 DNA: TGTGCCAGCACCTGGGAACGGGAGCTGTTTTTT.

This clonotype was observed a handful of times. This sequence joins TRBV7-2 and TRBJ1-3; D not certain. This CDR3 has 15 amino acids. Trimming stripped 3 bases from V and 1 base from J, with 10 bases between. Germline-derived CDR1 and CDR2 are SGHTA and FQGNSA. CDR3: CASSLTGRSGNTIYF. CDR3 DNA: TGTGCCAGCAGCTTGACGGGGAGGTCTGGAAACACCATATATTTT.

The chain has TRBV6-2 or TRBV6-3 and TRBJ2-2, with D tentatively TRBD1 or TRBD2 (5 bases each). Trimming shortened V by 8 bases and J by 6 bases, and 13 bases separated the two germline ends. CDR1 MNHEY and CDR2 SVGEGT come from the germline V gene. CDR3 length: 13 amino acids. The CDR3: CASGQGGPGELFF. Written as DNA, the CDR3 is TGTGCCAGCGGACAAGGAGGACCCGGGGAGCTGTTTTTT.

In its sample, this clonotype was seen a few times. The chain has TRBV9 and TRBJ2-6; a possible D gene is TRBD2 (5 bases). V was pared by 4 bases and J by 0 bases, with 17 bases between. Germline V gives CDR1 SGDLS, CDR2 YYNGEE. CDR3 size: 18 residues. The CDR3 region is CASSPVGGSYSGANVLTF. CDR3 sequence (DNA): TGTGCCAGCAGCCCAGTAGGCGGGTCCTACTCTGGGGCCAACGTCCTGACTTTC.

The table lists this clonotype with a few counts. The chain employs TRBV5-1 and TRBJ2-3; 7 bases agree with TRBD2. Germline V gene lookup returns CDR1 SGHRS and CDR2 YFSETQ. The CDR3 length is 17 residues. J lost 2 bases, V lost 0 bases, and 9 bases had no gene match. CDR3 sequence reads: CASSLGFGRGNTDTQYF. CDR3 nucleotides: TGCGCCAGCAGCTTGGGATTCGGGCGGGGGAACACAGATACGCAGTATTTT.

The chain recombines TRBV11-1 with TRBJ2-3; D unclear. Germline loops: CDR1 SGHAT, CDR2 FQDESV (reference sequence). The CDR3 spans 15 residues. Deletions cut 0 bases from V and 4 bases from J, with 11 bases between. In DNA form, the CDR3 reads TGTGCCAGCAGCTTAGCGTACTCCGGCCCAGATACGCAGTATTTT. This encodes CASSLAYSGPDTQYF.

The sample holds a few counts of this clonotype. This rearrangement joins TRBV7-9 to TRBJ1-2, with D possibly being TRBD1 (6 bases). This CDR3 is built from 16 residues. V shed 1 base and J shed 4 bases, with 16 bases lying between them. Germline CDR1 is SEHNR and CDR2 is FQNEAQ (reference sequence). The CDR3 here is CASSLVAGANTYGYTF. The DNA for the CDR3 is TGTGCCAGCAGCTTAGTGGCAGGGGCCAACACCTATGGCTACACCTTC. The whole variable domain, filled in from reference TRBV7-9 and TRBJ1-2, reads DTGVSQNPRHKITKRGQNVTFRCDPISEHNRLYWYRQTLGQGPEFLTYFQNEAQLEKSRLLSDRFSAERPKGSFSTLEIQRTEQGDSAMYLCASSLVAGANTYGYTFGSGTRLTVV.

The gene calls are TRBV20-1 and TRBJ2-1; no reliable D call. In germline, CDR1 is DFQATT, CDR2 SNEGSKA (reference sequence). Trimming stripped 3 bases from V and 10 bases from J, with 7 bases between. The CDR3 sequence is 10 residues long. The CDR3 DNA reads TGCAGTGCTAGGATTGGGGAGCAGTTCTTC. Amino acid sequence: CSARIGEQFF.